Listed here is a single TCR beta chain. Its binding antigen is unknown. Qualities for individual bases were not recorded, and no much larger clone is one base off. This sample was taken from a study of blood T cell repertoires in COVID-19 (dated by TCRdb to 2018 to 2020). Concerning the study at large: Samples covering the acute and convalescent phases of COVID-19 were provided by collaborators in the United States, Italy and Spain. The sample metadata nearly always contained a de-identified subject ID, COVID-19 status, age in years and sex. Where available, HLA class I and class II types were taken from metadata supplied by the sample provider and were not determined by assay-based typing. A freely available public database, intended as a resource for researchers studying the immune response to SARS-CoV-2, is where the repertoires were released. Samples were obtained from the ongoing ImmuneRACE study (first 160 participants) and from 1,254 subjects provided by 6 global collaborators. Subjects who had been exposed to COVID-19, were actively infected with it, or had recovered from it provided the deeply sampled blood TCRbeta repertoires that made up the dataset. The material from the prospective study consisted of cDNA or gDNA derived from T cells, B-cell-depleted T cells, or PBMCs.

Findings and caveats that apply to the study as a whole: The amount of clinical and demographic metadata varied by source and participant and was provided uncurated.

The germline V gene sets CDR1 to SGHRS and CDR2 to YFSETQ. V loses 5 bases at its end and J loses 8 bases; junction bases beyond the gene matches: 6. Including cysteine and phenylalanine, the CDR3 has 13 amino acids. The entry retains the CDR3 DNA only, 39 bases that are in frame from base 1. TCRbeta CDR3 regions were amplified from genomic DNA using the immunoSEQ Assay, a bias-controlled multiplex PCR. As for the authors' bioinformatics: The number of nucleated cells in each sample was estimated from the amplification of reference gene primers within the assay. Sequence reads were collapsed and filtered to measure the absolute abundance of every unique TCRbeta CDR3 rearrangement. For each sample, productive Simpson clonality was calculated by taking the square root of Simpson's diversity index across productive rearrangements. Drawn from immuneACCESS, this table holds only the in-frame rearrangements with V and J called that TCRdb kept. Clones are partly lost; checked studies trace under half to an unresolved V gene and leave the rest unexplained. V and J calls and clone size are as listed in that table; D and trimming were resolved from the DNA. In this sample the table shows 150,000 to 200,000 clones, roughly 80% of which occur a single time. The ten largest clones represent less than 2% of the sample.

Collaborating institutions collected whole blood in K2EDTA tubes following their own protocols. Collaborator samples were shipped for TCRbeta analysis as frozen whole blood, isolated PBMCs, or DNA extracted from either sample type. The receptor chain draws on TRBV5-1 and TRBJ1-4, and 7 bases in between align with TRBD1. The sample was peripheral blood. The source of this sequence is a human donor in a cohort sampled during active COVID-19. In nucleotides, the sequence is TGCGCCAGCAGTTTGACAGGGTGGGAAAAACTGTTTTTT. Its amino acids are CASSLTGWEKLFF. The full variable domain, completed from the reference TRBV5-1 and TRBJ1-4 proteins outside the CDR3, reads KAGVTQTPRYLIKTRGQQVTLSCSPISGHRSVSWYQQTPGQGLQFLFEYFSETQRNKGNFPGRFSGRQFSNSRSEMNVSTLELGDSALYLCASSLTGWEKLFFGSGTQLSVL.